This T cell receptor (beta chain) was found in a study of OX40 agonist ivuxolimab in advanced cancers. Overall study context: Three partial responders included one hepatocellular carcinoma patient and two cutaneous melanoma patients.

Here immunoSEQ multiplex PCR was the method, and the copy in TCRdb shows in-frame clones only, minus some. This sample has 65,000 to 95,000 clones, with roughly 87% found just once. The source was CD4+ or CD8+ T cells sorted from blood, collected in a trial of the OX40 agonist ivuxolimab. The TCR comes from an adult with an advanced solid tumor such as melanoma, head and neck, liver or kidney cancer.

The CDR3 nucleotides read TGTGCCTGCCACAGGGGGGGGGATTCACCCCTCCACTTT. Protein: CACHRGGDSPLHF. The chain has TRBV2 and TRBJ1-6; 8 bases are shared with TRBD1. CDR1 and CDR2 from the germline V gene are SNHLY and FYNNEI. The CDR3 is 13 amino acids. The ends lost 11 bases at V and 8 bases at J; junction bases unmatched: 8. Combining the CDR3 with reference TRBV2 and TRBJ1-6 gives the whole variable domain EPEVTQTPSHQVTQMGQEVILRCVPISNHLYFYWYRQILGQKVEFLVSFYNNEISEKSEIFDDQFSVERPDGSNFTLKIRSTKLEDSAMYFCACHRGGDSPLHFGNGTRLTVT.